What follows is one T cell receptor (beta chain) and its context. The antigen is undetermined. This sample was included in a study of long-term antiretroviral therapy in people with HIV. General study points: Despite increasing after ART, diversity remained lower than that of transplant donor controls.

V was clipped by 3 bases and J by 0 bases, with 6 bases between them. This CDR3 has 13 amino acids. CDR1 and CDR2 (germline): MNHEY, SMNVEV (reference sequence). The study drew at least one pre-ART and at least two post-ART PBMC samples from every donor. An immunoSEQ assay, version v3.0, was performed at survey level. The data were produced by immunoSEQ multiplex PCR, yet TCRdb's version contains in-frame clones alone and is incomplete. The sample has about 13,000 clones, 65% to 85% seen once. This sequence was found in a woman aged 18-30 years with HIV. The material sequenced was unsorted PBMCs, taken 1.3 years after starting antiretroviral therapy. The J gene is TRBJ2-7, the V gene TRBV27, with D unclear. The CDR3 sequence is CASSFLDSYEQYF. The CDR3 nucleotides read TGTGCCAGCAGTTTTCTAGACTCCTACGAGCAGTACTTC.